This TCR beta chain originates from a study of T cells after yellow fever vaccination. Whole-study context: Libraries from low-cell-number fractions were prepared with the SMART-Seq v4 Ultra Low Input RNA kit. Study-wide results and caveats: The secondary response peaked faster, at day 5 versus 15, but was weaker.

TCRdb ran MiXCR on the 5' RACE reads and lists one entry per CDR3 protein. Of under 500,000 distinct CDR3 sequences listed, around 19% are singletons. As regards this clonotype: Its target is not known.

Germline lookup yields CDR1 SGDLS and CDR2 YYNGEE. The V and J ends lost 4 bases and 1 base, in that order; junction bases with no gene match: 8. This CDR3 comprises 16 residues. This chain uses TRBV9 with TRBJ2-3, with 8 bases matching TRBD2. This sequence was found in a man between 18 and 35 years old who received the YFV17D yellow fever vaccine. This sample comprised PBMCs, obtained before the yellow fever booster vaccination. In DNA form, the CDR3 reads TGTGCCAGCAGCCCTCGGACTAGCTTGGGCACAGATACGCAGTATTTT. Protein product: CASSPRTSLGTDTQYF. Full variable domain (missing parts from reference TRBV9 and TRBJ2-3): DSGVTQTPKHLITATGQRVTLRCSPRSGDLSVYWYQQSLDQGLQFLIQYYNGEERAKGNILERFSAQQFPDLHSELNLSSLELGDSALYFCASSPRTSLGTDTQYFGPGTRLTVL.